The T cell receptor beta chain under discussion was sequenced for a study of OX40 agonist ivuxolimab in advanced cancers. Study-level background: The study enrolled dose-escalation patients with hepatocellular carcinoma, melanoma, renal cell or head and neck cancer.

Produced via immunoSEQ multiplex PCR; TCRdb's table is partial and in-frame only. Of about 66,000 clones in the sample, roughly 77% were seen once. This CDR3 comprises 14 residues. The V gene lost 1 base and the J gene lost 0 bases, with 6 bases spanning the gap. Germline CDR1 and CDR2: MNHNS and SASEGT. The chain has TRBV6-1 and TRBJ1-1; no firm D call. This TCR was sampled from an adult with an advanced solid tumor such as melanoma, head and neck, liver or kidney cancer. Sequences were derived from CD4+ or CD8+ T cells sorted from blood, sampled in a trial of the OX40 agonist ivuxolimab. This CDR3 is CASSEVRMNTEAFF. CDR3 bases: TGTGCCAGCAGTGAAGTGCGGATGAACACTGAAGCTTTCTTT.